Each of the 24 T cell receptor beta chains below was sequenced from the same sample in a study of blood T cells in healthy people across ages. Then a second PCR, running roughly 6 to 11 cycles, was carried out with a sample-barcoded 5' primer and a J-beta primer mix. Via MiXCR, TCRdb re-called the 5' RACE reads, giving one row per CDR3 protein. The sample yields some 1.7 million distinct CDR3 sequences, roughly 27% seen once. The source material was blood. The origin of the receptors is a woman aged 25 to 45 in good health.

This chain uses TRBV6-5 with TRBJ1-2; TRBD1 matches at 8 bases. The CDR3 has 15 amino acids. Trimming removed 0 bases from V and 7 bases from J; junction bases left unmatched: 7. The germline V gene encodes CDR1 MNHEY and CDR2 SVGAGI. The CDR3 sequence: CASSYSRTGFPGYTF. In DNA, the CDR3 is TGTGCCAGCAGTTACTCAAGGACAGGGTTCCCTGGCTACACCTTC.

The CDR3 loop reads CASSQDYESAYEQYF. CDR3 in DNA: TGTGCCAGCAGCCAAGATTACGAATCCGCCTACGAGCAGTACTTC. The chain joins TRBV3-1 to TRBJ2-7; D is ambiguous. The CDR3 is 15 residues long. The V and J ends lost 0 bases and 2 bases respectively, with 11 bases between them. Germline V lookup: CDR1 LGHDT, CDR2 YNNKEL (reference sequence).

V gene TRBV12-3 or TRBV12-4 combines with J gene TRBJ2-7, with D unresolved. There are 16 residues in the CDR3. The V end was cut by 5 bases, the J end by 6 bases, with 23 bases between. The CDR3 nucleotides read TGTGCCAGCAGTCCCAGCTCCTTAGCTGCCCAGAGCGAGCAGTACTTC. Its translation: CASSPSSLAAQSEQYF.

This clonotype was seen ten or more times. The rearrangement uses TRBV10-3 and TRBJ2-5, with D possibly matching TRBD1 (6 bases). The V end was cut by 6 bases, the J end by 1 base, with 18 bases between. Germline-derived CDR1 and CDR2 are ENHRY and SYGVKD. The CDR3 has 16 residues. Here the CDR3 reads CAIRGELDRFQETQYF. DNA for the CDR3: TGTGCCATCAGAGGAGAGCTCGACAGGTTCCAAGAGACCCAGTACTTC.

This sequence joins TRBV28 and TRBJ2-1; TRBD2 aligns across 12 bases. With 6 bases clipped from V and 0 bases from J, the junction kept 21 bases outside the gene matches. Per germline, CDR1 MDHEN and CDR2 SYDVKM. The CDR3 has 22 residues. The DNA for the CDR3 is TGTGCCAGCAGCAGTTTAACCCCTTGGCTAGCGGGAGGGCCAAGCTCCTACAATGAGCAGTTCTTC. It encodes CASSSLTPWLAGGPSSYNEQFF.

V is TRBV2 and J is TRBJ2-5, with D uncertain. Trimming took off 4 bases at V and 3 bases at J, with 9 bases between the two ends. This CDR3 contains 13 residues. CDR1 and CDR2 (germline): SNHLY, FYNNEI. The CDR3 bases are TGTGCCAGCAGTGCCGAAGGGAAAGAGACCCAGTACTTC. This sequence encodes CASSAEGKETQYF.

V and J are TRBV7-9 and TRBJ1-2; D remains ambiguous. V was shortened by 5 bases and J by 7 bases, with 23 bases between the two germline ends. CDR3 length: 16 amino acids. Germline V gene sequence: CDR1 SEHNR, CDR2 FQNEAQ (reference sequence). CDR3 DNA sequence: TGTGCCAGCAGCCCCCCCTCCGACGGCTCTTGGGGTGGCTACACCTTC. Its protein is CASSPPSDGSWGGYTF.

This clonotype was picked up many times. V is TRBV18 and J is TRBJ2-7, with no clear D. The CDR3 loop spans 12 amino acids. Per germline, CDR1 KGHSH and CDR2 LQKENI. The V gene lost 8 bases and the J gene lost 4 bases, with 12 bases spanning the gap. Here the CDR3 reads CASSPSNYEQYF. For the CDR3, the DNA is TGTGCCAGCAGCCCCTCGAATTACGAGCAGTACTTC.

V is TRBV20-1 and J is TRBJ2-3, with D tentatively TRBD1 (6 bases). The CDR3 has 15 amino acids. Trimming removed 0 bases from V and 0 bases from J, with 10 bases in between. Per germline, CDR1 DFQATT and CDR2 SNEGSKA (reference sequence). Written as DNA, the CDR3 is TGCAGTGCTAGAGATGCAGGACAGAGCACAGATACGCAGTATTTT. Its translation is CSARDAGQSTDTQYF.

The rearrangement uses TRBV11-2 and TRBJ2-1; tentatively, D is TRBD1 or TRBD2 (5 bases each). The J call may be faulty, since TRBJ2-7 better matches the DNA end. Looked up from germline, CDR1 is SGHAT and CDR2 is FQNNGV. The CDR3 is made up of 12 amino acids. For the CDR3, the DNA is TGTGCCAGCAGCGGGGACCACAATGAGCAGTACTTC. It codes for CASSGDHNEQYF.

Concerning this clonotype itself: A read error may explain this, as a much larger clone is one base away. J is TRBJ2-4 and V is TRBV25-1; a possible D gene is TRBD2 (6 bases). The germline V gene encodes CDR1 MGHDK and CDR2 SYGVNS. This CDR3 is built from 16 residues. The CDR3 DNA is TGTGCCAGCAGCCCCGGGGGATGGGGGAACGAAAACATTCAGGACTTC. Protein product: CASSPGGWGNENIQDF.

This clonotype was observed at least ten times. The chain carries TRBV27 and TRBJ2-7; 8 bases fit TRBD1. J lost 1 base, V lost 5 bases, and 7 bases had no gene match. CDR1 and CDR2 (germline): MNHEY, SMNVEV (reference sequence). This CDR3 is 15 amino acids long. This CDR3 reads CASSVRDRWSYEQYF. As DNA, the CDR3 is TGTGCCAGCAGTGTACGGGACAGGTGGTCCTACGAGCAGTACTTC.

This clonotype was picked up a small number of times. The chain is built from TRBV30 and TRBJ1-6; D perhaps matches TRBD1 (6 bases). The CDR3 has 14 residues. Germline V gene data show CDR1 as GTSNPN and CDR2 as SVGIG (reference sequence). V was shortened by 7 bases and J by 8 bases, with 18 bases between the two germline ends. DNA of the CDR3: TGTGCCTTCTCCGTTGAGACAGGCTATTCACCCCTCCACTTT. It translates to CAFSVETGYSPLHF. Based on the CDR3 plus reference TRBV30 and TRBJ1-6, the full variable domain is SQTIHQWPATLVQPVGSPLSLECTVEGTSNPNLYWYRQAAGRGLQLLFYSVGIGQISSEVPQNLSASRPQDRQFILSSKKLLLSDSGFYLCAFSVETGYSPLHFGNGTRLTVT.

Remarks on this clonotype: At one of its ends the junction is not consistent with the germline gene, which may arise from a read error. The rearrangement joins TRBV2 to TRBJ2-2; 9 positions agree with TRBD2. This CDR3 spans 14 amino acids. The germline V gene has CDR1 SNHLY and CDR2 FYNNEI. The CDR3 here is CASTLAGRTGELFF. As DNA, the CDR3 is TGTGCAAGCACACTAGCGGGTCGGACCGGGGAGCTGTTTTTT.

The chain links TRBV24-1 to TRBJ2-2; D not certain. Germline CDR1 KGHDR, CDR2 SFDVKD. CDR3 length equals 14 residues. Trimming removed 8 bases from V and 2 bases from J, with 11 bases in between. The CDR3 DNA reads as TGTGCCACCACTGGCGACCTAAACACCGGGGAGCTGTTTTTT. Encoded protein: CATTGDLNTGELFF.

The chain links TRBV9 to TRBJ2-7; 12 nucleotides align to TRBD2. From germline, CDR1 is SGDLS and CDR2 YYNGEE. V dropped 6 bases and J dropped 7; count of bases not matched to a gene: 11. There are 15 residues in the CDR3. In DNA, the CDR3 is TGTGCCAGCAACTCCGCGGCTAGCGGGAGGGATGAGCAGTACTTC. Translated, it gives CASNSAASGRDEQYF.

V usage is TRBV9 and J usage is TRBJ2-6; 9 bases are shared with TRBD2. The CDR3 loop spans 22 amino acids. Trimming cost V 0 bases and J 1 base; bases outside gene matches: 17. Germline CDR1 is SGDLS and CDR2 is YYNGEE. CDR3 amino acids: CASSVAHSGGRIDWSGANVLTF. Here the CDR3 DNA reads TGTGCCAGCAGCGTAGCTCATAGCGGGGGCCGGATCGACTGGTCTGGGGCCAACGTCCTGACTTTC.

CDR3 sequence: CASSIGQAEAFF. In nucleotides, the CDR3 is TGTGCCAGCAGCATTGGACAGGCTGAAGCTTTCTTT. The V call is TRBV5-6, the J call TRBJ1-1, with 7 nucleotides matching TRBD1. CDR3 length equals 12 residues. Trimming took 4 bases from V and 6 from J; bases not matched to a gene: 3. CDR1 SGHDT and CDR2 YYEEEE come from the germline V gene.

A word on this clonotype: A much bigger clone sits one base away, suggesting this may be a read error. The V gene is TRBV7-8, the J gene TRBJ2-5; 7 nucleotides match TRBD2. CDR3 length equals 11 residues. Germline CDR1 SGHVS, CDR2 FQNEAQ. DNA for the CDR3: TGTGCATGTGAGCGGGAAGGTGAGCAGTACTTC. It is translated as CACEREGEQYF.

This rearrangement joins TRBV6-1 to TRBJ2-3, with D possibly TRBD2 on 6 matching bases. CDR1 and CDR2 (germline): MNHNS, SASEGT. This CDR3 has 17 residues. V was cut by 9 bases and J by 0 bases, with 22 bases left in between. CDR3 protein: CASAGGRGAPSTDTQYF. The CDR3 nucleotides are TGTGCCAGTGCCGGTGGGCGGGGAGCGCCCAGCACAGATACGCAGTATTTT.

This clonotype has more than one count but fewer than ten. A junction boundary mismatches the germline segment, possibly from a read error. CDR3 loop: CASSPTGIHHEQYF. The DNA for the CDR3 is TGCGCCAGCAGCCCGACAGGGATCCATCACGAGCAGTACTTC. The chain joins TRBV12-3 or TRBV12-4 to TRBJ2-7, with 7 positions matching TRBD1. The length of the CDR3 is 14 residues.

CDR3 in amino acids: CASSPIISNTEAFF. CDR3 nucleotide sequence: TGTGCCAGCTCACCAATAATATCGAACACTGAAGCTTTCTTT. The gene calls are TRBV18 and TRBJ1-1; D is uncertain. Deletions cut 2 bases from V and 1 base from J, with 8 bases between. From germline, CDR1 is KGHSH and CDR2 LQKENI. The CDR3 is 14 residues long.

Only a few counts were recorded for this clonotype. This chain joins TRBV28 and TRBJ2-1, with 14 bases fitting TRBD2. The CDR3 consists of 18 residues. The ends lost 6 bases at V and 3 bases at J; junction bases unmatched: 10. Per germline, CDR1 MDHEN and CDR2 SYDVKM. As DNA, the CDR3 is TGTGCCAGCAGCCGGGGACTAGCGGGGGCCCTTATCTACAATGAGCAGTTCTTC. This translates into CASSRGLAGALIYNEQFF.

The rearrangement uses TRBV7-2 and TRBJ1-1, with TRBD1 matching 11 bases. From germline, CDR1 is SGHTA and CDR2 FQGNSA. The CDR3 runs to 16 residues. V shed 0 bases and J 2 bases; nucleotides not matched to a gene: 2. The CDR3 nucleotides read TGTGCCAGCAGCTTAGCCTGGACAGGGGGCAACACTGAAGCTTTCTTT. This codes for CASSLAWTGGNTEAFF.